This T cell receptor (beta chain) was documented in a study of blood T cell repertoires in COVID-19. About the research overall: The United States, Italy and Spain were the sources of the acute and convalescent COVID-19 samples.

V dropped 0 bases and J dropped 5; count of bases not matched to a gene: 1. CDR1 and CDR2 from the germline V gene are SGHTA and FQGNSA. CDR3 length: 15 amino acids. Per the authors' pipeline: Reference gene primers were amplified, and this amplification served to estimate nucleated cell counts. Clones were sequenced by immunoSEQ multiplex PCR, and TCRdb holds only the in-frame ones, with some missing. V and J calls and clone size are copied from that table; D and trimming were computed from the DNA. The table has fewer than 150,000 clones, approximately 85% seen once. This TCR was recovered from a human donor in a cohort sampled during active COVID-19. Material: peripheral blood. This rearrangement joins TRBV7-2 to TRBJ2-5; 12 bases fit TRBD2. DNA for the CDR3: TGTGCCAGCAGCTTAGCCACTAGCGGGGGGGAGACCCAGTACTTC. This sequence encodes CASSLATSGGETQYF.